This T cell receptor (beta chain) was retrieved from a study of Ad26.COV2.S vaccination and SARS-CoV-2 variants. The study's findings and limits: In vaccinated individuals, spike-specific CD8+ and CD4+ T cell responses reportedly displayed substantial breadth. Comparable non-spike TCR breadth was observed in vaccine and placebo recipients.

Measured with immunoSEQ multiplex PCR; TCRdb has only the in-frame clones, and not every one. The sample shows some 370,000 clones, 83% of them seen only once. Per germline, CDR1 LGHDT and CDR2 YNNKEL (reference sequence). This CDR3 is built from 17 residues. The ends lost 0 bases at V and 0 bases at J; junction bases unmatched: 6. As to treatment: around 19 received Ad26.COV2.S at low or high dose, single or two shots; about 5 received placebo; per-sample allocation not given. Samples came from day 63 after the first vaccine or placebo injection. The study used a vaccine consisting of an Ad26 vector that expressed Wuhan-strain SARS-CoV-2 spike. With regard to this clone: Its antigen is unidentified.

This sequence originates from a person aged 18 to 65 who received the Ad26.COV2.S COVID-19 vaccine or a placebo. Source: peripheral blood, taken in a trial of Ad26.COV2.S vaccine versus placebo. The chain links TRBV3-1 (or the pseudogene TRBV3-2) to TRBJ2-5; 8 bases align to TRBD2. CDR3: CASSQEGLVTYQETQYF. CDR3 coding DNA: TGTGCCAGCAGCCAAGAGGGACTAGTGACGTACCAAGAGACCCAGTACTTC.